The clone carrying this TCR beta chain was seen a handful of times. Its target is not known. Germline and junction disagree at one end, which may indicate a read error. This specimen belongs to a study of CD8 T cells in ankylosing spondylitis. Whole-study findings and limits: Past studies reported some motif variants in reactive arthritis synovial fluid and blood. Ankylosing spondylitis blood appeared to be characterized by a TCR beta motif of fewer than ten highly homologous variants.

CDR1 is SGHDN, CDR2 FVKESK, per germline. CDR3 length: 14 amino acids. TCRdb reprocessed the 5' RACE reads via MiXCR and lists one record per CDR3 protein. The sample holds 150,000 or so distinct CDR3 sequences, around 10% seen once. This receptor was taken from a male donor with ankylosing spondylitis or in good health (not recorded which). Sequencing input: blood, either unsorted or a sorted T cell fraction (not recorded which). The V gene is TRBV14, the J gene TRBJ2-3, with 7 bases aligning to TRBD1. CDR3 DNA sequence: TGTGCCAGCAGCCAATCGAGACAGGGCGCCGAAAGGGCGTTT. It translates to CASSQSRQGAERAF. The full variable domain, rest sourced from reference TRBV14 and TRBJ2-3, is EAGVTQFPSHSVIEKGQTVTLRCDPISGHDNLYWYRRVMGKEIKFLLHFVKESKQDESGMPNNRFLAERTGGTYSTLKVQPAELEDSGVYFCASSQSRQGAERAFGPGTRLTVL.